This T cell receptor beta chain is drawn from a study of T-cell reconstitution after alpha-beta-depleted transplantation in children. General study results and limits: Where some patients showed high TCRbeta diversity at day 60, it came from recipient T cells and thymic progenitors that had survived. A year had passed since transplant, and T-cell counts and diversity by then came mostly from newly produced T cells. At around two months after transplant, the alpha-beta T cells were reportedly derived from several hundred expanded clones that came from non-depleted graft cells.

In this sample, this clonotype is medium-sized. Its antigen is as yet unknown. The CDR3 is 18 residues long. Germline CDR1 and CDR2: MDHEN and SYDVKM. V was pared by 1 base and J by 0 bases, with 16 bases between. Library preparation (for TCRbeta) was performed with unique molecular identifiers. TCRdb reprocessed the PCR reads via MiXCR and lists one record per CDR3 protein. This sample has 200,000 or so distinct CDR3 sequences; approximately 6.8% occur once, and the top ten carry roughly 4.5%. The chain couples TRBV28 to TRBJ2-1; D might be TRBD2 (6 bases). This receptor was obtained from a girl less than two years old with combined immunodeficiency, due to receive a stem cell transplant. This specimen was PBMCs, taken before TCRalphabeta/CD19-depleted stem cell transplant. For the CDR3, the DNA is TGTGCCAGCAGTTTATACCCGGGACTCCCCAGCTCCTACAATGAGCAGTTCTTC. Protein product: CASSLYPGLPSSYNEQFF.